The 2 T cell receptor beta chains below all came from one sample that was sequenced in a study of tumor-infiltrating lymphocytes in primary liver carcinoma. Priming with a constant-region primer yielded TCR beta cDNA from 450 to 600 ng total RNA. What produced the TCR beta libraries was three nested multiplex PCR rounds using slightly modified ARM-PCR. Primers for the first two PCR rounds were TRBV1-TRBV30 forward primers and a C-beta reverse primer (around 10 cycles per round). TCRdb redid the calling of the multiplex PCR reads with MiXCR, one entry per CDR3 protein. The sample records approximately 190,000 distinct CDR3 sequences, 70% to 90% being singletons. Investigators took RNA and DNA out together from roughly 21-30 mg of unsorted bulk tissue. Source material: tumor tissue from primary liver carcinoma. The source is a man aged 40-49 years with primary liver carcinoma and hepatitis B virus infection.

To note about this clonotype: A much larger clone sits a single nucleotide away, making a read error possible. The rearrangement joins TRBV5-1 to TRBJ2-6; the D gene is possibly TRBD2 (6 bases). Germline V CDR1 and CDR2: SGHRS, YFSETQ. CDR3 length: 14 residues. DNA of the CDR3: TGCGCCAGCAGCTTGGTATCGGGGGTCAACGTCCTGACTTTC. Its translation: CASSLVSGVNVLTF.

This chain joins TRBV19 and TRBJ2-6; D is unresolved. This CDR3 is built from 15 residues. V dropped 3 bases and J dropped 3 bases, with 9 bases sitting between them. Germline V gene data show CDR1 as LNHDA and CDR2 as SQIVND (reference sequence). CDR3 protein: CASSIEASGANVLTF. DNA of the CDR3: TGTGCCAGTAGTATCGAGGCTAGTGGGGCCAACGTCCTGACTTTC.